This T cell receptor (beta chain) originates from a study of blood T cells in healthy people across ages. With a J-beta primer mix and a sample-barcoded 5' primer, a second PCR ran about 7 to 12 cycles. One entry per CDR3 protein results from TCRdb running MiXCR on the 5' RACE reads. The sample lists about 720,000 distinct CDR3 sequences, approximately 22% occurring once. Details on this clonotype: No antigen is known for it.

The CDR3 length is 13 residues. CDR1 is SGHRS and CDR2 is YFSETQ in the germline V gene. Trimming stripped 6 bases from V and 1 base from J, with 10 bases between. Study results and limitations: Donors of long life had a larger count of naive CD4+ cells and greater diversity than aged donors.

This clonotype originated in a man aged 65 to 79 in good health. The chain uses TRBV5-1 and TRBJ1-1; a possible D gene is TRBD1 (6 bases). The sample consisted of blood. The CDR3: CASTSGQNTEAFF. In DNA, the CDR3 is TGCGCCAGCACTTCGGGACAGAACACTGAAGCTTTCTTT.